A single sample is the source of the 28 T cell receptor beta chains below, sequenced in a study of shared clonotypes between healthy human individuals. The naive CD8 fraction comprised CD45RO-negative cells positively selected for CCR7 and excluded terminally differentiated effector memory CD45RA+ cells. Assay: immunoSEQ multiplex PCR; the TCRdb copy retains only in-frame clones and omits some. The table shows roughly 590,000 clones, with roughly 95% occurring only once. The specimen sequenced was naive CD8+ T cells sorted from blood. The receptors shown here come from a woman aged 30 to 39 in good health.

V and J are TRBV7-2 and TRBJ2-7; TRBD1 or TRBD2 may be the D gene (5 bases each). From germline, CDR1 is SGHTA and CDR2 FQGNSA. Deletions cut 4 bases from V and 3 bases from J, with 13 bases between. The CDR3 has 14 residues. CDR3 nucleotide sequence: TGTGCCAGCAGCTCGGGACGGTCGGGCTACGAGCAGTACTTC. It translates to CASSSGRSGYEQYF.

On this clone itself: Different DNA sequences within this sample yield the same CDR3. CDR3 sequence reads: CASSPSSYEQYF. CDR3 DNA sequence: TGTGCCAGCAGTCCCTCCAGCTACGAGCAGTACTTC. The gene calls are TRBV2 and TRBJ2-7; D is unclear. The CDR3 loop spans 12 amino acids. Germline assignment: CDR1 SNHLY and CDR2 FYNNEI. V gave up 5 bases and J gave up 3 bases, with 8 bases separating them.

The chain combines TRBV5-8 with TRBJ2-7; no reliable D call. Germline V gene sequence: CDR1 SGHTS, CDR2 YDEGEE. Trimming took off 5 bases at V and 3 bases at J, with 15 bases between the two ends. This CDR3 spans 14 amino acids. This CDR3 is CASSILLSRYEQYF. DNA for the CDR3: TGTGCCAGCAGTATATTGCTATCCCGCTACGAGCAGTACTTC.

Points on this clone: Other nucleotide sequences from this sample produce the same CDR3. This chain links TRBV27 with TRBJ1-4, with D unclear. The CDR3 runs 14 residues. The V and J ends lost 2 bases and 8 bases respectively, with 12 bases between them. Per the germline V gene, CDR1 is MNHEY and CDR2 is SMNVEV (reference sequence). CDR3 coding DNA: TGTGCCAGCAGTTTAATAGGGAGTGGGGAAAAACTGTTTTTT. Protein product: CASSLIGSGEKLFF.

This clone appeared once. The CDR3 DNA reads as TGTGCCAGCAGTTTAATCGCGGGCTCTGGGGCCAACGTCCTGACTTTC. Translated: CASSLIAGSGANVLTF. The chain couples TRBV27 to TRBJ2-6, with D perhaps TRBD2 (5 bases). The V and J ends lost 2 bases and 0 bases respectively, with 8 bases between them. Germline V gene data show CDR1 as MNHEY and CDR2 as SMNVEV (reference sequence). This CDR3 spans 16 amino acids.

The chain links TRBV12-5 to TRBJ2-7; no reliable D call. Trimming cost V 0 bases and J 2 bases, with 8 bases left between them. Germline V gene data show CDR1 as LGHNT and CDR2 as FRNRAP. The CDR3 is made up of 14 amino acids. This chain's CDR3 is CASGLVLAAYEQYF. DNA for the CDR3: TGTGCTAGTGGTTTGGTCCTGGCAGCCTACGAGCAGTACTTC.

The chain is built from TRBV27 and TRBJ2-1; 10 bases map to TRBD1. CDR3 length equals 14 residues. V trimming: 4 bases; J trimming: 7 bases; junction bases outside the gene matches: 4. Germline assignment: CDR1 MNHEY and CDR2 SMNVEV (reference sequence). This CDR3 reads CASSWGQGLNEQFF. The CDR3, as DNA: TGTGCCAGCAGTTGGGGACAGGGGTTGAATGAGCAGTTCTTC.

This chain connects TRBV9 to TRBJ1-1, with 12 nucleotides matching TRBD1. This CDR3 is 15 amino acids long. Trimming cost V 3 bases and J 8 bases; bases outside gene matches: 8. Looked up from germline, CDR1 is SGDLS and CDR2 is YYNGEE. The CDR3 spells CASSGGTGGVDEAFF. The CDR3 DNA follows: TGTGCCAGCAGCGGCGGGACAGGGGGCGTCGACGAAGCTTTCTTT.

The CDR3 loop reads CASSHPRTGGETQYF. The CDR3 region has the DNA TGCGCCAGCAGCCACCCACGGACAGGGGGGGAGACCCAGTACTTC. V usage is TRBV4-1 and J usage is TRBJ2-5; TRBD1 matches 10 bases. This CDR3 is 15 amino acids long. Germline CDR1 MGHRA, CDR2 YSYEKL. V lost 3 bases, J lost 5 bases, and 6 bases stayed unmatched.

The genes are TRBV29-1 and TRBJ2-1, with unresolved D. Trimming shortened V by 7 bases and J by 0 bases, and 4 bases separated the two germline ends. Germline values: CDR1 SQVTM, CDR2 ANQGSEA. The CDR3 has 11 residues. The DNA of the CDR3 is TGCAGCGGGAGCTCCTACAATGAGCAGTTCTTC. Its protein product is CSGSSYNEQFF.

As concerns this clone: Other DNA sequences in this sample translate to the same CDR3. This chain links TRBV9 with TRBJ1-1; D remains ambiguous. V lost 0 bases, J lost 1 base, and 4 bases lay in between. This CDR3 is 13 amino acids long. CDR1 and CDR2 (germline): SGDLS, YYNGEE. CDR3 loop: CASSVERNTEAFF. The DNA of the CDR3 is TGTGCCAGCAGCGTAGAGAGGAACACTGAAGCTTTCTTT.

This chain uses TRBV4-1 with TRBJ2-7, with 7 bases lining up with TRBD1. Germline loops: CDR1 MGHRA, CDR2 YSYEKL. V gave up 3 bases and J gave up 5 bases; unmatched junction bases: 4. The CDR3 sequence is 13 residues long. CDR3 bases: TGCGCCAGCAGCCAGACAGGGACCCACGAGCAGTACTTC. This encodes CASSQTGTHEQYF.

V usage is TRBV7-9 and J usage is TRBJ2-3; D is undetermined. Trimming took off 3 bases at V and 2 bases at J, with 6 bases between the two ends. The germline V gene has CDR1 SEHNR and CDR2 FQNEAQ (reference sequence). There are 13 residues in the CDR3. This CDR3 reads CASSFLATDTQYF. CDR3 sequence (DNA): TGTGCCAGCAGCTTTTTAGCCACAGATACGCAGTATTTT.

Turning to this clone: Additional DNA sequences in this sample encode the identical CDR3. The V and J genes are TRBV28 and TRBJ1-2; D uncertain. Germline values: CDR1 MDHEN, CDR2 SYDVKM. V lost 3 bases, J lost 9 bases, and 11 bases lay in between. The CDR3 length is 12 residues. CDR3 bases: TGTGCCAGCAGTTTGGGAGAAGGGCGCTACACCTTC. Amino acids: CASSLGEGRYTF.

The genes are TRBV4-1 and TRBJ1-5; D is uncertain. The ends were cut back, 1 base at V and 4 bases at J, with 11 bases in the middle. The CDR3 is 15 residues long. Germline lookup yields CDR1 MGHRA and CDR2 YSYEKL. In nucleotides, the CDR3 is TGCGCCAGCAGCCAAGTGGGCGGGGAGAATCAGCCCCAGCATTTT. Protein sequence: CASSQVGGENQPQHF.

V is TRBV27 and J is TRBJ2-7, with 7 bases aligning to TRBD2. The CDR3 contains 14 residues. The germline CDR1 and CDR2 sequences are MNHEY and SMNVEV (reference sequence). J lost 10 bases, V lost 3 bases, and 12 bases had no gene match. The CDR3 spells CASSFFAGEMVQYF. Here the CDR3 DNA reads TGTGCCAGCAGTTTCTTCGCGGGAGAGATGGTCCAGTACTTC.

The rearrangement links TRBV10-2 to TRBJ2-5; D possibly corresponds to TRBD2 (5 bases). Germline loops: CDR1 WSHSY, CDR2 SAAADI. The CDR3 totals 17 residues. Trimming shortened V by 5 bases and J by 1 base, and 20 bases separated the two germline ends. This CDR3 reads CASSPRFGEAPQETQYF. In DNA, the CDR3 is TGCGCCAGCAGTCCGAGGTTCGGGGAAGCACCCCAAGAGACCCAGTACTTC.

The chain links TRBV27 to TRBJ2-1, with 10 bases aligning to TRBD1. CDR1 is MNHEY, CDR2 SMNVEV, per germline (reference sequence). The CDR3 contains 15 residues. V trimming: 6 bases; J trimming: 8 bases; junction bases outside the gene matches: 10. The CDR3, as DNA: TGTGCCAGCAGCCTCGGGGACAGGGGATTTGATGAGCAGTTCTTC. Its protein product is CASSLGDRGFDEQFF.

The rearrangement links TRBV28 to TRBJ2-3, with D uncertain. This CDR3 region has 16 residues. Per germline, CDR1 MDHEN and CDR2 SYDVKM. Trimming stripped 3 bases from V and 1 base from J, with 14 bases between. CDR3 coding DNA: TGTGCCAGCAGTTTTTGGGAAGAGTTTGGCACAGATACGCAGTATTTT. Translated, it gives CASSFWEEFGTDTQYF.

This chain uses TRBV4-2 with TRBJ1-2, with 8 bases fitting TRBD1. V lost 0 bases and J lost 7; bases outside the gene matches: 7. The CDR3 contains 15 residues. The germline gives CDR1 LGHNA, CDR2 YNFKEQ. The CDR3: CASSQDRGLGPGYTF. CDR3 bases: TGTGCCAGCAGCCAAGACAGGGGGCTGGGACCTGGCTACACCTTC.

A single count supports this clone. Distinct nucleotide sequences in the sample also encode this CDR3. V and J are TRBV6-5 and TRBJ2-2, with TRBD1 as a possible D gene (5 bases). The CDR3 length is 14 residues. CDR1 is MNHEY and CDR2 is SVGAGI in the germline V gene. Trimming left V 2 bases short and J 2 bases short, with 6 bases between. The CDR3 nucleotides read TGTGCCAGCAGTTACGGGGCCAACACCGGGGAGCTGTTTTTT. Translation gives CASSYGANTGELFF.

The chain links TRBV5-6 to TRBJ2-5; D unresolved. V lost 1 base and J lost 5, with 9 bases in between. CDR3 length: 13 amino acids. CDR1 is SGHDT, CDR2 YYEEEE, per germline. The CDR3 is CASSLSSSETQYF. The CDR3 DNA sequence: TGTGCCAGCAGCTTGTCGAGTTCCGAGACCCAGTACTTC.

The chain is built from TRBV11-2 and TRBJ2-7, with TRBD2 identical over 14 bases. V was clipped by 5 bases and J by 5 bases; unmatched bases: 2. This CDR3 contains 14 residues. Germline CDR1 reads SGHAT; CDR2 reads FQNNGV. For the CDR3, the DNA is TGTGCCAGCAGCGGGACTAGCGGGAGTCACGAGCAGTACTTC. Protein: CASSGTSGSHEQYF.

The genes are TRBV5-8 and TRBJ2-2; D possibly corresponds to TRBD1 (5 bases). V lost 0 bases, J lost 6 bases, and 18 bases lay in between. CDR3 length equals 17 residues. Germline lookup yields CDR1 SGHTS and CDR2 YDEGEE. The DNA for the CDR3 is TGTGCCAGCAGCTTGGAAGGTTCAGGGCGCCTGGCCGGGGAGCTGTTTTTT. Translating gives CASSLEGSGRLAGELFF.

The chain recombines TRBV5-6 with TRBJ2-7, with D perhaps TRBD2 (6 bases). Trimming left V 0 bases short and J 5 bases short, with 21 bases between. The CDR3 contains 17 residues. Germline V gives CDR1 SGHDT, CDR2 YYEEEE. CDR3 in DNA: TGTGCCAGCAGCTTGGGAAGTACCGGGAGCTTATGGAACGAGCAGTACTTC. It yields the protein CASSLGSTGSLWNEQYF.

V is TRBV27 and J is TRBJ2-7; maybe TRBD1 (5 bases). CDR3 length: 12 amino acids. From germline, CDR1 is MNHEY and CDR2 SMNVEV (reference sequence). The V gene lost 8 bases and the J gene lost 2 bases, with 10 bases spanning the gap. The CDR3 DNA follows: TGTGCCAGCCAGGACACGACCTACGAGCAGTACTTC. Its protein product is CASQDTTYEQYF.

This clone was found once. Other nucleotide sequences in the sample specify the same CDR3. The chain links TRBV28 to TRBJ2-5; D is possibly TRBD2 (5 bases). Germline V gives CDR1 MDHEN, CDR2 SYDVKM. The CDR3 covers 13 residues. Deletions cut 3 bases from V and 2 bases from J, with 7 bases between. The CDR3 sequence is CASSLGGQETQYF. CDR3 bases: TGTGCCAGCAGTTTGGGCGGGCAAGAGACCCAGTACTTC.

The chain couples TRBV28 to TRBJ2-7; 10 bases fit TRBD2. The CDR3 has 13 amino acids. In germline, CDR1 is MDHEN, CDR2 SYDVKM. The V and J ends lost 5 bases and 3 bases, in that order; junction bases with no gene match: 1. Here the CDR3 reads CASSIAGGYEQYF. The CDR3 coding sequence is TGTGCCAGCAGTATAGCGGGAGGCTACGAGCAGTACTTC.